Each of the 29 T cell receptor beta chains below was sequenced from the same sample in a study of early T cells in non-severe SARS-CoV-2 infection. Via MiXCR, TCRdb re-called the 5' RACE reads, giving one row per CDR3 protein. The data hold approximately 81,000 distinct CDR3 sequences, with roughly 13% observed a single time. Sequencing was done on a sample of whole blood. The source of these receptors is an adult who was a healthcare worker with PCR-confirmed SARS-CoV-2 infection or an uninfected control (not recorded which).

A few counts support this clonotype. The CDR3 protein is CASSASPGAYGYTF. CDR3 bases: TGTGCCAGCAGTGCGAGCCCGGGGGCCTATGGCTACACCTTC. The rearrangement joins TRBV2 to TRBJ1-2; a possible D gene is TRBD1 (6 bases). The V end was cut by 4 bases, the J end by 4 bases, with 13 bases between. The CDR3 extends over 14 amino acids. In germline, CDR1 is SNHLY, CDR2 FYNNEI.

The V and J genes are TRBV20-1 and TRBJ2-7, with a tentative D call TRBD2 (6 bases). The germline V gene has CDR1 DFQATT and CDR2 SNEGSKA (reference sequence). The CDR3 is made up of 14 amino acids. Trimming removed 6 bases from V and 2 bases from J, with 17 bases in between. For the CDR3, the DNA is TGCAGTGCCGGAAGGCGGGGATTAGCCTACGAGCAGTACTTC. This codes for CSAGRRGLAYEQYF.

This clonotype has at least ten counts. The chain joins TRBV9 to TRBJ2-1; the D is unclear. The V and J ends lost 2 bases and 8 bases respectively, with 5 bases between them. CDR3 length: 11 amino acids. Germline V lookup: CDR1 SGDLS, CDR2 YYNGEE. The CDR3 spells CASSVGDEQFF. CDR3 in DNA: TGTGCCAGCAGCGTTGGGGATGAGCAGTTCTTC.

The V gene is TRBV18, the J gene TRBJ2-7; 11 bases are shared with TRBD1. The J segment lost 5 bases and the V segment lost 6 bases, leaving 9 bases of the junction unmatched. In germline, CDR1 is KGHSH, CDR2 LQKENI. CDR3 length: 15 amino acids. The CDR3 bases are TGTGCCAGCTCCCGAGGGACAGGGGGTTCGAACGAGCAGTACTTC. This encodes CASSRGTGGSNEQYF.

The chain uses TRBV20-1 and TRBJ1-1; D gene ambiguous. The CDR3 runs to 10 residues. The V gene's germline CDR1 is DFQATT and CDR2 SNEGSKA (reference sequence). Between the trimmed V and J ends, which lost 3 bases and 4 bases, there was a span of 3 bases. CDR3 in DNA: TGCAGTGCTAGTTCCACTGAAGCTTTCTTT. As protein: CSASSTEAFF.

The chain joins TRBV5-1 to TRBJ2-3; TRBD1 matches 7 bases. J was trimmed by 1 base and V by 4 bases; bases with no gene match: 9. This CDR3 comprises 16 residues. CDR1 and CDR2 (germline): SGHRS, YFSETQ. The CDR3 coding sequence is TGCGCCAGCAGCCCGGGACAGTTGGGGGGCACAGATACGCAGTATTTT. This translates into CASSPGQLGGTDTQYF.

This chain joins TRBV11-2 and TRBJ2-3; 10 nucleotides agree with TRBD2. The CDR3 extends over 16 amino acids. The trim removed 3 bases at V and 1 base at J, leaving 4 bases unmatched. Germline CDR1 SGHAT, CDR2 FQNNGV. Here the CDR3 DNA reads TGTGCCAGCAGCTTGATAGCGGGAGGACGCACAGATACGCAGTATTTT. Translating it yields CASSLIAGGRTDTQYF.

The rearrangement uses TRBV28 and TRBJ1-2; 7 nucleotides align to TRBD1. Trimming cost V 3 bases and J 7 bases; bases outside gene matches: 26. This CDR3 region has 20 residues. Germline-derived CDR1 and CDR2 are MDHEN and SYDVKM. As DNA, the CDR3 is TGTGCCAGCAGTTTGGGACTGGCGATCCACTCCGGGACAGACCCTTTTGGCTACACCTTC. This gives the protein CASSLGLAIHSGTDPFGYTF.

The V and J genes are TRBV20-1 and TRBJ2-7; D may match TRBD1 or TRBD2 (5 bases each). The V end was cut by 7 bases, the J end by 3 bases, with 16 bases between. The CDR3 totals 13 residues. Germline assignment: CDR1 DFQATT and CDR2 SNEGSKA (reference sequence). The CDR3 DNA reads TGCAGTGGCGCCGGGGCTAGCAGCTACGAGCAGTACTTC. It is translated as CSGAGASSYEQYF.

This clonotype appeared many times. The rearrangement links TRBV7-9 to TRBJ2-7, with a tentative D call TRBD1 (5 bases). The germline V gene has CDR1 SEHNR and CDR2 FQNEAQ (reference sequence). The germline V and J ends were trimmed by 2 bases and 3 bases, with 8 bases remaining between them. CDR3 length: 13 amino acids. The CDR3 protein is CASSLWGSYEQYF. CDR3 DNA: TGTGCCAGCAGCTTATGGGGCAGCTACGAGCAGTACTTC.

J is TRBJ2-5 and V is TRBV7-2; D is ambiguous. The V end was cut by 4 bases, the J end by 0 bases, with 9 bases between. The germline CDR1 and CDR2 sequences are SGHTA and FQGNSA. The CDR3 runs to 14 residues. The CDR3 loop reads CASSSPSYQETQYF. The DNA of the CDR3 is TGTGCCAGCAGCTCACCCAGCTACCAAGAGACCCAGTACTTC.

This clonotype was counted a few times. The rearrangement uses TRBV20-1 and TRBJ1-1; TRBD1 matches at 8 bases. The junction had 11 bases not matched to a gene; V was cut back by 5 bases and J by 3 bases. The germline gives CDR1 DFQATT, CDR2 SNEGSKA (reference sequence). The CDR3 runs 15 residues. The CDR3 protein is CSALPTGGDDTEAFF. CDR3 DNA sequence: TGCAGTGCTCTCCCAACAGGGGGTGATGACACTGAAGCTTTCTTT.

There are many counts of this clonotype. The rearrangement uses TRBV7-2 and TRBJ1-1; maybe TRBD1 (6 bases). In germline, CDR1 is SGHTA, CDR2 FQGNSA. CDR3 length equals 12 residues. Trimming took off 4 bases at V and 8 bases at J, with 11 bases between the two ends. CDR3 amino acids: CASSSGASEAFF. In DNA form, the CDR3 reads TGTGCCAGCAGCTCGGGGGCGTCGGAAGCTTTCTTT.

This clonotype was observed a handful of times. The rearrangement links TRBV5-5 to TRBJ1-1; tentative D call: TRBD1 (5 bases). The CDR3 sequence is 15 residues long. Germline V gene lookup returns CDR1 SGHKS and CDR2 YYEKEE (reference sequence). V dropped 2 bases and J dropped 3 bases, with 14 bases sitting between them. CDR3 coding DNA: TGTGCCAGCAGCTTCGGACGACGAGGGGACACTGAAGCTTTCTTT. Protein product: CASSFGRRGDTEAFF.

This clonotype was counted between two and nine times. The chain is built from TRBV6-5 and TRBJ2-5; the D gene is possibly TRBD2 (6 bases). Trimming cost V 6 bases and J 4 bases, with 18 bases left between them. Per the germline V gene, CDR1 is MNHEY and CDR2 is SVGAGI. This CDR3 contains 15 residues. CDR3 in amino acids: CASRTGYGGGETQYF. CDR3 nucleotide sequence: TGTGCCAGCAGGACGGGGTACGGGGGAGGAGAGACCCAGTACTTC.

In this sample, this clonotype turned up many times. The gene calls are TRBV5-1 and TRBJ2-3; D remains unclear. This CDR3 is built from 15 residues. V was pared by 2 bases and J by 3 bases, with 13 bases between. Germline values: CDR1 SGHRS, CDR2 YFSETQ. The CDR3 coding sequence is TGCGCCAGCAGCTTTGTCGGCAAAGGAACAGATACGCAGTATTTT. This gives the protein CASSFVGKGTDTQYF.

This chain connects TRBV18 to TRBJ1-4; D remains unclear. Per the germline V gene, CDR1 is KGHSH and CDR2 is LQKENI. Trimming stripped 3 bases from V and 8 bases from J, with 7 bases between. The CDR3 sequence is 12 residues long. The CDR3 bases are TGTGCCAGCTCACCGGAGGGAGAAAAACTGTTTTTT. Translated: CASSPEGEKLFF.

This clonotype occurred a few times. The V and J genes are TRBV12-3 or TRBV12-4 and TRBJ2-3, with D perhaps TRBD1 (5 bases). The CDR3 length is 11 residues. Trimming removed 6 bases at V and 8 bases at J, with 9 bases between. In DNA, the CDR3 is TGTGCCAGCAGCTCAAGGGGTACGCAGTATTTT. Translated: CASSSRGTQYF.

This clonotype has at least ten counts. V and J are TRBV18 and TRBJ2-7; perhaps TRBD1 as D (6 bases). V was clipped by 6 bases and J by 2 bases, with 17 bases between them. CDR1 KGHSH and CDR2 LQKENI come from the germline V gene. The CDR3 is made up of 15 amino acids. CDR3 in DNA: TGTGCCAGCTCTCCAGCAGGGGTGCTCGCCTACGAGCAGTACTTC. Translating it yields CASSPAGVLAYEQYF. The whole variable domain, filled in from reference TRBV18 and TRBJ2-7, reads NAGVMQNPRHLVRRRGQEARLRCSPMKGHSHVYWYRQLPEEGLKFMVYLQKENIIDESGMPKERFSAEFPKEGPSILRIQQVVRGDSAAYFCASSPAGVLAYEQYFGPGTRLTVT.

This clonotype was seen a few times. This chain joins TRBV7-3 and TRBJ2-1; the D is unclear. In germline, CDR1 is SGHTA, CDR2 FQGTGA. The CDR3 covers 15 residues. V lost 4 bases, J lost 5 bases, and 15 bases lay in between. In DNA, the CDR3 is TGTGCCAGCAGCTCCCCGGGCCTCCTTAACAATGAGCAGTTCTTC. It encodes CASSSPGLLNNEQFF.

This clonotype was counted between two and nine times. This chain uses TRBV10-3 with TRBJ1-2; 7 bases are shared with TRBD1. There are 14 residues in the CDR3. Germline trimming cut 2 bases from V and 2 bases from J; bases unmatched to any gene: 2. Germline CDR1 is ENHRY and CDR2 is SYGVKD. CDR3 bases: TGTGCCATCAGTGAGACAGGGGTGAACTATGGCTACACCTTC. It translates to CAISETGVNYGYTF.

This clonotype has a count of ten or more. The chain links TRBV18 to TRBJ1-1; 7 bases align to TRBD1. CDR1 is KGHSH, CDR2 LQKENI, per germline. The length of the CDR3 is 14 residues. V trimming: 4 bases; J trimming: 7 bases; junction bases outside the gene matches: 9. CDR3 amino acids: CASSLQGDGDEAFF. The CDR3 bases are TGTGCCAGCTCACTTCAGGGGGACGGCGATGAAGCTTTCTTT.

This clonotype was counted ten times or more. V gene TRBV10-3 combines with J gene TRBJ1-5; no clear D. CDR3 length: 13 amino acids. CDR1 is ENHRY and CDR2 is SYGVKD in the germline V gene. The V end lost 4 bases, the J end lost 0 bases, and 4 bases lay between the germline ends. The CDR3 DNA follows: TGTGCCATCAGTGTTAATAGCAATCAGCCCCAGCATTTT. This sequence encodes CAISVNSNQPQHF.

This clonotype was recorded at least ten times. The chain employs TRBV12-3 or TRBV12-4 and TRBJ2-3; 10 bases align to TRBD2. Unmatched junction bases numbered 7, after V lost 6 bases and J lost 1 base. The CDR3 spans 16 residues. The CDR3 nucleotides are TGTGCCAGCAGGGCTAGCGGGGGTCCGCGCACAGATACGCAGTATTTT. As protein: CASRASGGPRTDTQYF.

The chain recombines TRBV20-1 with TRBJ2-1; tentatively, D is TRBD2 (6 bases). The CDR3 runs 17 residues. Between the trimmed V and J ends, which lost 0 bases and 0 bases, there was a span of 15 bases. CDR1 and CDR2 from the germline V gene are DFQATT and SNEGSKA (reference sequence). CDR3 nucleotide sequence: TGCAGTGCTAGAGATCGGAGGGTGGGGAGCTCCTACAATGAGCAGTTCTTC. It encodes CSARDRRVGSSYNEQFF.

The table lists this clonotype with many counts. The chain links TRBV11-2 to TRBJ1-2; possibly TRBD1 for D (6 bases). Germline CDR1 and CDR2: SGHAT and FQNNGV. The CDR3 has 15 residues. Trimming pared 7 bases from V and 4 bases from J, leaving 19 bases between. The CDR3 DNA sequence: TGTGCCAGCACCCAAGTTGGGGGCGGAGTCTATGGCTACACCTTC. Its protein product is CASTQVGGGVYGYTF.

This clonotype was counted between two and nine times. The chain carries TRBV27 and TRBJ1-1; TRBD1 is a possible D gene (5 bases). Trimming removed 7 bases at V and 5 bases at J, with 11 bases between. Germline CDR1 MNHEY, CDR2 SMNVEV (reference sequence). The CDR3 has 12 residues. The DNA for the CDR3 is TGTGCCAGCATTTCTGGGGGAACTGAAGCTTTCTTT. Translated, it gives CASISGGTEAFF.

In this sample, this clonotype turned up many times. This rearrangement joins TRBV11-2 to TRBJ2-4, with a weak D call TRBD2 (7 bases). The CDR3 consists of 16 residues. Germline assignment: CDR1 SGHAT and CDR2 FQNNGV. V dropped 0 bases and J dropped 4 bases, with 13 bases sitting between them. In nucleotides, the CDR3 is TGTGCCAGCAGCTTAGACGGGAGGACAGCGAAAAACATTCAGTACTTC. It codes for CASSLDGRTAKNIQYF.

This clonotype was seen a handful of times. J is TRBJ2-7 and V is TRBV7-8, with D possibly being TRBD2 (5 bases). The length of the CDR3 is 11 residues. Germline CDR1 and CDR2: SGHVS and FQNEAQ. Trimming left V 4 bases short and J 6 bases short, with 7 bases between. This CDR3 reads CASSSGSEQYF. Written as DNA, the CDR3 is TGTGCCAGCAGCTCGGGGTCCGAGCAGTACTTC.